Listed below are T cell receptor beta chains from one sample, sequenced in a study of T cell changes during pregnancy in multiple sclerosis. The protocol was immunoSEQ multiplex PCR, while the TCRdb copy is restricted to in-frame clones and leaves out a portion. The repertoire includes more than 65,000 clones, about nine tenths of them detected once, and more than 2% sits in the top ten. The specimen comprised peripheral blood, sampled in the first trimester of pregnancy. The receptors come from a female donor with multiple sclerosis, enrolled in a pregnancy study. CDR3s include the opening cysteine and the closing phenylalanine or tryptophan. D genes are given only for firm matches. The size of a clone is reported for some rows only, either as once, few or many, or as a class for expanded clones.

>NA|18|TRBV4-1|NA|TRBJ2-2
TGCGCCAGCAGCCAGCCCCCATGGGGGGAGCAACACACCGGGGAGCTGTTTTTT
CASSQPPWGEQHTGELFF
>TRBD2|16|TRBV7-2|NA|TRBJ2-5
TGTGCCAGCAGCTCCCACTCAACTAGCGGCCAAGAGACCCAGTACTTC
CASSSHSTSGQETQYF
>NA|14|TRBV7-9|NA|TRBJ1-1
TGTGCCAGCAGCTTAGGGGCGATGAACACTGAAGCTTTCTTT
CASSLGAMNTEAFF
>TRBD1|15|TRBV6-5|NA|TRBJ2-7
TGTGCCAGCAAGGGGGACAGGGTTGGATCCTACGAGCAGTACTTC
CASKGDRVGSYEQYF
>NA|13|TRBV4-2|NA|TRBJ2-7
TGTGCCAGCAGCCAAGGGGGGACAAGGGAGCAGTACTTC
CASSQGGTREQYF
>NA|19|TRBV27|NA|TRBJ2-1
TGTGCCAGCAGTTTACGCCAGGGCCTCCTCACGAGCTCCTACAATGAGCAGTTCTTC
CASSLRQGLLTSSYNEQFF
>NA|15|TRBV2|NA|TRBJ2-2
TGTGCCAGCGGAACAGGGGGGGTGTACACCGGGGAGCTGTTTTTT
CASGTGGVYTGELFF
>TRBD2|16|TRBV9|NA|TRBJ2-3
TGTGCCAGCAGCGAAACTAGCGGGAGGGCGTCAGATACGCAGTATTTT
CASSETSGRASDTQYF
>NA|13|TRBV27|NA|TRBJ2-7
TGTGCCAGCAGTTTATCGAACGGCTACGAGCAGTACTTC
CASSLSNGYEQYF
>NA|15|TRBV30|NA|TRBJ1-3
TGTGCCTGGAGTCGGAGCGGATTCTCTGGAAACACCATATATTTT
CAWSRSGFSGNTIYF
>TRBD1|15|TRBV18|NA|TRBJ2-3
TGTGCCAGCTCACCGATGACAGGGGGGGCAGATACGCAGTATTTT
CASSPMTGGADTQYF
>NA|13|TRBV5-1|NA|TRBJ2-1
TGCGCCAGCAGCTTGGGACTATCGAATGAGCAGTTCTTC
CASSLGLSNEQFF
>NA|14|TRBV30|NA|TRBJ1-4
TGTGCCTGGAGTGTACCCGGGCAGGGAGAAAAACTGTTTTTT
CAWSVPGQGEKLFF
>NA|10|TRBV6-1|NA|TRBJ1-2
TGTGCCAGCAGTGTCGTTGGCTACACCTTC
CASSVVGYTF
>NA|14|TRBV6-5|NA|TRBJ2-2
TGTGCCAGCGGATTGAGGAGTAACACCGGGGAGCTGTTTTTT
CASGLRSNTGELFF
>TRBD2|16|TRBV2|NA|TRBJ2-5
TGTGCCAGCAGTGAAGGGTACCTAGCGGGAGAAGAGACCCAGTACTTC
CASSEGYLAGEETQYF
>NA|11|TRBV30|NA|TRBJ2-5
TGTGCCTGGAGACTCCAAGAGACCCAGTACTTC
CAWRLQETQYF
>NA|16|TRBV9|NA|TRBJ1-2
TGTGCCAGCAGCCCCCGGGACACCGTTCTTAACTATGGCTACACCTTC
CASSPRDTVLNYGYTF
>NA|13|TRBV7-9|once|TRBJ2-1
TGTGCCAGCAGTTGGGGCCGGTACAATGAGCAGTTCTTC
CASSWGRYNEQFF
>TRBD2|15|TRBV6-4|once|TRBJ2-1
TGTGCCAGCAGTGAGACTAGCGGGAGCGGCAATGAGCAGTTCTTC
CASSETSGSGNEQFF
>TRBD2|16|TRBV7-8|NA|TRBJ2-7
TGTGCCAGCAGCTTGGCCGCGGGGGGTCAAGCCTACGAGCAGTACTTC
CASSLAAGGQAYEQYF
>NA|15|TRBV5-1|NA|TRBJ2-6
TGCGCCAGCAGCTTTATGAGCTCTGGGGCCAACGTCCTGACTTTC
CASSFMSSGANVLTF
>NA|15|TRBV4-1|NA|TRBJ1-5
TGCGCCAGCAGCCAAGAGCCAGGGATCAATCAGCCCCAGCATTTT
CASSQEPGINQPQHF
>NA|15|TRBV4-1|NA|TRBJ2-4
TGCGCCAGCAGCCTACTCATGAGGGCCAAAAACATTCAGTACTTC
CASSLLMRAKNIQYF
>NA|11|TRBV20-1|NA|TRBJ2-1
TGCAGTGCTGTCGACGGGGGGCTGAAGTTCTTC
CSAVDGGLKFF
>TRBD2|17|TRBV7-2|NA|TRBJ2-2
TGTGCCAGCAGCTTAGAGAGCGGGGGGGCCATTACCGGGGAGCTGTTTTTT
CASSLESGGAITGELFF
>NA|16|TRBV6-6|NA|TRBJ2-3
TGTGCCAGCAGTTACCCCGGGACACTGGAGACAGATACGCAGTATTTT
CASSYPGTLETDTQYF
>TRBD2|18|TRBV27|NA|TRBJ2-7
TGTGCCAGCAGTCCCCTAGCGGGAGGGCCCTCGGTGGGTTACGAGCAGTACTTC
CASSPLAGGPSVGYEQYF
>NA|16|TRBV19|once|TRBJ2-2
TGTGCCAGTGGGTTGGGAGTGCGGGCGGTAACCGGGGAGCTGTTTTTT
CASGLGVRAVTGELFF
>TRBD1|15|TRBV6-1|NA|TRBJ2-1
TGTGCCAGCAGTGGGGAGACAGGGGGCCTAAATGAGCAGTTCTTC
CASSGETGGLNEQFF
>NA|13|TRBV19|NA|TRBJ2-7
TGTGCCAGTAGTAACGCGCTCTCCTACGAGCAGTACTTC
CASSNALSYEQYF
>NA|16|TRBV7-2|NA|TRBJ2-1
TGTGCCAGCAGCTTAGGGGCCTCACACTCCTACAATGAGCAGTTCTTC
CASSLGASHSYNEQFF
>NA|13|TRBV5-1|NA|TRBJ2-2
TGCGCCAGCAGTGATAGCGGCACCGGGGAGCTGTTTTTT
CASSDSGTGELFF
>TRBD2|18|TRBV19|NA|TRBJ2-2
TGTGCCAGTAGTCTCGGACTAGCGGGGGCTACAAACACCGGGGAGCTGTTTTTT
CASSLGLAGATNTGELFF
>NA|18|TRBV7-9|once|TRBJ1-1
TGTGCCAGCAGCTTACGGTCCGGGGGGCGCGGGGTGAACACTGAAGCTTTCTTT
CASSLRSGGRGVNTEAFF
>TRBD1|13|TRBV30|NA|TRBJ1-5
TGTGCCTGGAACGACAGGGAAGGCCAGCCCCAGCATTTT
CAWNDREGQPQHF
>TRBD1|16|TRBV18|NA|TRBJ1-3
TGTGCCAGCTCACCACAGGACAGGTTTCCAGGAAACACCATATATTTT
CASSPQDRFPGNTIYF
>TRBD1|14|TRBV7-2|NA|TRBJ1-5
TGTGCCAGCAGCCTGACAGGGACGGGGCAGCCCCAGCATTTT
CASSLTGTGQPQHF
>TRBD1|16|TRBV7-2|NA|TRBJ1-1
TGTGCCAGCAGCCGCCCATTACAGGGGATGAACACTGAAGCTTTCTTT
CASSRPLQGMNTEAFF
>NA|15|TRBV5-1|NA|TRBJ1-1
TGCGCCAGCACAGAGGGTGGATCGTTCCGCACTGAAGCTTTCTTT
CASTEGGSFRTEAFF
>NA|17|TRBV19|NA|TRBJ2-1
TGTGCCAGTAGTATAGTCCGGGGGCGGGAGTTTTGGGATGAGCAGTTCTTC
CASSIVRGREFWDEQFF
>NA|15|TRBV19|few|TRBJ2-3
TGTGCCAGTAGTATGGGTTTCGGGAGCGCAGATACGCAGTATTTT
CASSMGFGSADTQYF
>NA|14|TRBV27|NA|TRBJ2-3
TGTGCCAGCAGTACAGGGCATAGCACAGATACGCAGTATTTT
CASSTGHSTDTQYF
>NA|14|TRBV9|few|TRBJ2-7
TGTGCCAGCAGCGTAGTAGGGGACTCCTACGAGCAGTACTTC
CASSVVGDSYEQYF
>TRBD1|16|TRBV18|NA|TRBJ1-5
TGTGCCAGCTCACCAGTCCTGACAGGGTCGGGTCAGCCCCAGCATTTT
CASSPVLTGSGQPQHF
>NA|16|TRBV28|NA|TRBJ1-6
TGTGCCAGCAGTTTCGACAGGAGCTCCTATAATTCACCCCTCCACTTT
CASSFDRSSYNSPLHF
>NA|15|TRBV4-1|NA|TRBJ2-5
TGCGCCAGCAGCCAAGAGGGCTCCCAACCAGAGACCCAGTACTTC
CASSQEGSQPETQYF
>NA|15|TRBV13|NA|TRBJ1-1
TGTGCCAGCAGCGCCAATAACAGGGTTTACACTGAAGCTTTCTTT
CASSANNRVYTEAFF
>TRBD2|16|TRBV28|NA|TRBJ2-7
TGTGCCAGCAGTTTACCTAGCGGGAGGGCGGCGGACGAGCAGTACTTC
CASSLPSGRAADEQYF
>TRBD1|14|TRBV15|NA|TRBJ2-1
TGTGCCACCAGCAGACAGACAGGGTCGGTTGAGCAGTTCTTC
CATSRQTGSVEQFF
>TRBD1|15|TRBV7-2|NA|TRBJ1-1
TGTGCCAGCAGCTTAGACGGACAGGGGAACACTGAAGCTTTCTTT
CASSLDGQGNTEAFF
>TRBD2|17|TRBV27|once|TRBJ2-1
TGTGCCAGCAGTAAACCGCCGGGCGGGAGCTCCTACAATGAGCAGTTCTTC
CASSKPPGGSSYNEQFF
>NA|15|TRBV27|NA|TRBJ2-7
TGTGCCAGCAGTTTCGTCCGGACGGGGTCCTACGAGCAGTACTTC
CASSFVRTGSYEQYF
>NA|14|TRBV30|once|TRBJ1-5
TGTGCCTGGAGTGTACGTCAGGGCAATCAGCCCCAGCATTTT
CAWSVRQGNQPQHF
>TRBD2|15|TRBV5-1|NA|TRBJ2-1
TGCGCCAGCAGCTTGGTAGGACTAGCTGGTAATGAGCAGTTCTTC
CASSLVGLAGNEQFF
>NA|11|TRBV7-9|NA|TRBJ2-5
TGTGCCAGCAGCTTTCTAGAGACCCAGTACTTC
CASSFLETQYF
>TRBD1|13|TRBV7-9|NA|TRBJ1-1
TGTGCCAGCAGCCCGGGACAGCTCACTGAAGCTTTCTTT
CASSPGQLTEAFF
>TRBD1|17|TRBV19|NA|TRBJ2-7
TGTGCCAGTAGTATAGGGCCGATGACAGGGGGAACCTACGAGCAGTACTTC
CASSIGPMTGGTYEQYF